This T cell receptor beta chain was sequenced for a study of shared clonotypes between healthy human individuals. Naive CD8 cells, CD45RO-negative and positively selected for CCR7, excluded terminally differentiated effector memory CD45RA+ cells. The protocol was immunoSEQ multiplex PCR, while the TCRdb copy is restricted to in-frame clones and leaves out a portion. The repertoire holds about 2.1 million clones, with about 94% as singletons. The germline V gene encodes CDR1 PRHDT and CDR2 FYEKMQ (reference sequence). Germline trimming cut 5 bases from V and 4 bases from J; bases unmatched to any gene: 15. The CDR3 covers 17 residues.

The chain couples TRBV13 to TRBJ2-3, with TRBD2 matching 7 bases. This receptor was obtained from a man aged 18-30 years in good health. Some clones in this sample may be carry-over from other donors' samples. The sequenced sample consisted of naive CD8+ T cells from PBMCs. In DNA, the CDR3 is TGTGCCAGCAGCCCCCCCCCAGGCGGGAGTACGTCAGATACGCAGTATTTT. Its protein is CASSPPPGGSTSDTQYF.